These T cell receptor beta chains were read from a single sample in a study of shared clonotypes between healthy human individuals. This table comes from immunoSEQ multiplex PCR, and its TCRdb copy is limited to in-frame clones, with some not included. The table records roughly 500,000 clones, 65% to 85% of them present only once. Input material: PBMCs. The receptors stem from a woman between 40 and 50 years old in good health. Some clones in this sample may be carry-over from other donors' samples. Each CDR3 is given with its conserved first and last residue. Fields, in order: D gene, V gene, J gene, clone size, CDR3 protein, CDR3 DNA. D genes are given only for firm matches. The size entry is marked missing in some rows and otherwise reads once, few, many or a size class.

TRBD2	TRBV9	TRBJ2-1	.	CASSVAGGLAGRGQFF	TGTGCCAGCAGCGTAGCCGGGGGACTAGCGGGACGTGGACAGTTCTTC
TRBD2	TRBV15	TRBJ2-2	once	CATSILAAHTGELFF	TGTGCCACCAGCATACTAGCGGCACACACCGGGGAGCTGTTTTTT
TRBD1	TRBV10-2	TRBJ2-3	.	CASSERTGGIDTQYF	TGCGCCAGCAGTGAGAGGACAGGGGGTATAGATACGCAGTATTTT
.	TRBV6-6	TRBJ2-2	.	CASSYSTGKNTWELFF	TGTGCCAGCAGTTACTCTACCGGGAAAAACACCTGGGAGCTGTTTTTT
.	TRBV14	TRBJ2-2	.	CASSSRDRLNTGELFF	TGTGCCAGCAGCTCCAGAGACAGGTTGAACACCGGGGAGCTGTTTTTT
.	TRBV7-2	TRBJ2-5	.	CASSPLRQETQYF	TGTGCCAGCAGCCCCCTGCGGCAAGAGACCCAGTACTTC
.	TRBV6-5	TRBJ1-2	.	CASSYDRYGYTF	TGTGCCAGCAGTTACGACCGCTATGGCTACACCTTC
TRBD1	TRBV7-8	TRBJ1-2	.	CASSLRGRNYGYTF	TGTGCCAGCAGCTTGAGGGGGCGCAACTATGGCTACACCTTC
.	TRBV11-2	TRBJ2-2	.	CASSFPWGQNTGELFF	TGTGCCAGCAGCTTTCCCTGGGGACAGAACACCGGGGAGCTGTTTTTT
TRBD2	TRBV11-3	TRBJ2-2	.	CASSRGLAGVDGELFF	TGTGCCAGCAGCAGAGGACTAGCGGGAGTGGACGGGGAGCTGTTTTTT
.	TRBV4-1	TRBJ2-3	.	CASSGRSGSTDTQYF	TGCGCCAGCAGCGGCAGGAGTGGGAGCACAGATACGCAGTATTTT
.	TRBV5-1	TRBJ2-1	many	CASSLDVKSSYNEQFF	TGCGCCAGCAGCTTGGATGTGAAGAGCTCCTACAATGAGCAGTTCTTC
.	TRBV28	TRBJ1-2	.	CASSFGSTNYGYTF	TGTGCCAGCAGTTTTGGCAGTACTAACTATGGCTACACCTTC
.	TRBV7-9	TRBJ1-1	.	CASSPWGGESFF	TGTGCCAGCAGCCCCTGGGGGGGAGAATCTTTCTTT
.	TRBV15	TRBJ1-4	.	CATSRDRVANEKLFF	TGTGCCACCAGCAGAGACAGGGTGGCTAATGAAAAACTGTTTTTT
.	TRBV5-1	TRBJ2-2	few	CASSLRGTLYTGELFF	TGCGCCAGCAGCTTGAGAGGGACTCTATACACCGGGGAGCTGTTTTTT